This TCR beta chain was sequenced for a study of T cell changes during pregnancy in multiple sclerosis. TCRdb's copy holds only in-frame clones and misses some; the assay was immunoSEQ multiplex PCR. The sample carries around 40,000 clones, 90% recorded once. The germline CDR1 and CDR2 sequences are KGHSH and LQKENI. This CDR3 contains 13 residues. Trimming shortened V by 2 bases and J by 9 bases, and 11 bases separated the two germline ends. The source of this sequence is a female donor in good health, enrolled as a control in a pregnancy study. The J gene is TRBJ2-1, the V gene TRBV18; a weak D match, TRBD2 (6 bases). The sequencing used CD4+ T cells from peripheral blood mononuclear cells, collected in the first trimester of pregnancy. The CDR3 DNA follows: TGTGCCAGCTCACCATATAAAGCGGGTGAGCAGTTCTTC. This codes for CASSPYKAGEQFF.